Sequencing of this T cell receptor beta chain was carried out in a study of blood T cell repertoires in COVID-19. Study-level information: Researchers got acute and convalescent COVID-19 samples from the United States, Italy and Spain. T cells, B-cell-depleted T cells, or PBMCs supplied cDNA or gDNA.

Germline V lookup: CDR1 KGHDR, CDR2 SFDVKD. V dropped 7 bases and J dropped 3 bases, with 18 bases sitting between them. CDR3 length: 16 residues. Authors' data handling: Nucleated cell counts were estimated from reference gene primer amplification. Using immunoSEQ multiplex PCR, the repertoire was profiled, and TCRdb retains in-frame clones only, with some absent. V, J and clone size were drawn from that table, and D and trimming were deduced from the DNA. The sample has over 70,000 clones; over 65% are singletons. The chain combines TRBV24-1 with TRBJ1-5, with D possibly being TRBD1 (5 bases). The clonotype comes from an older woman with acute or convalescent COVID-19. Input material: peripheral blood. The DNA of the CDR3 is TGTGCCACCAGGTCCCGGGGGGGACTGGACAATCAGCCCCAGCATTTT. Protein: CATRSRGGLDNQPQHF.